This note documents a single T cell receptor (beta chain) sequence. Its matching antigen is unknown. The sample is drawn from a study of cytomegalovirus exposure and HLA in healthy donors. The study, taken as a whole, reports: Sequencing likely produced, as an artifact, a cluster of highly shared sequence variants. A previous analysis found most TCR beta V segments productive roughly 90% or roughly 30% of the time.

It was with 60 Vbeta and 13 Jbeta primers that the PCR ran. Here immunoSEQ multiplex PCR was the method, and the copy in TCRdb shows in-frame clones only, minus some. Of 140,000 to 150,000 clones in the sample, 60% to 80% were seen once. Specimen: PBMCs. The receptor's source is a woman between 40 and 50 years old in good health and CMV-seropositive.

For the CDR3, the DNA is TGCAGCGTTGCCCACAGGGGAACTAATGAAAAACTGTTTTTT. Translated: CSVAHRGTNEKLFF. The chain combines TRBV29-1 with TRBJ1-4, with 7 nucleotides matching TRBD1. The trim removed 4 bases at V and 1 base at J, leaving 3 bases unmatched. The CDR3 is 14 residues long. The germline CDR1 and CDR2 sequences are SQVTM and ANQGSEA.